These 25 T cell receptor beta chains originate from one sample sequenced in a study of control samples from healthy donors and cancer patients (dated by TCRdb to between 2020 and 2021). Libraries were built with the immunoSEQ multiplex PCR assay. The source is immuneACCESS, and TCRdb retained only in-frame sequences with V and J called. Part of the clones is not carried over; for the studies checked, unresolved V genes explain less than half of this, and the remainder is unexplained. The sample profile shows 130,000 or so clones; about 93% of them were found once. The leading ten clones occupy 11% to 15% of the sample. Sequencing was done on a sample of PBMCs. The receptor set was obtained from a man in his 60s with colorectal cancer.

V gene TRBV7-9 combines with J gene TRBJ2-5; D remains ambiguous. Germline CDR1 SEHNR, CDR2 FQNEAQ (reference sequence). The V end lost 5 bases, the J end lost 4 bases, and 5 bases lay between the germline ends. The CDR3 has 11 amino acids. CDR3 sequence (DNA): TGTGCCAGCAGCCAGACAGAGACCCAGTACTTC. Amino acids: CASSQTETQYF. Full variable domain (missing parts from reference TRBV7-9 and TRBJ2-5): DTGVSQNPRHKITKRGQNVTFRCDPISEHNRLYWYRQTLGQGPEFLTYFQNEAQLEKSRLLSDRFSAERPKGSFSTLEIQRTEQGDSAMYLCASSQTETQYFGPGTRLLVL.

The genes are TRBV7-9 and TRBJ1-2; D unclear. The CDR3 extends over 12 amino acids. Between the trimmed V and J ends, which lost 3 bases and 4 bases, there was a span of 6 bases. Germline CDR1 SEHNR, CDR2 FQNEAQ (reference sequence). Here the CDR3 reads CASSFGGYGYTF. CDR3 in DNA: TGTGCCAGCAGCTTCGGCGGCTATGGCTACACCTTC.

The V and J genes are TRBV30 and TRBJ1-5; TRBD1 is a possible D gene (6 bases). Per germline, CDR1 GTSNPN and CDR2 SVGIG (reference sequence). V lost 1 base and J lost 2, with 15 bases in between. The CDR3 length is 16 residues. CDR3 bases: TGTGCCTGGAGTGGACAGGAGCCACTGGGCAATCAGCCCCAGCATTTT. As protein: CAWSGQEPLGNQPQHF.

The chain carries TRBV6-5 and TRBJ1-6; 8 positions agree with TRBD1. Looked up from germline, CDR1 is MNHEY and CDR2 is SVGAGI. This CDR3 comprises 15 residues. Unmatched junction bases numbered 9, after V lost 6 bases and J lost 8 bases. The CDR3: CASRPPGQVDSPLHF. The CDR3 coding sequence is TGTGCCAGCAGACCTCCGGGACAGGTAGATTCACCCCTCCACTTT.

This chain connects TRBV11-2 to TRBJ2-1, with 7 bases fitting TRBD1. V lost 5 bases to trimming and J lost 0 bases; unmatched junction nucleotides: 4. The CDR3 runs to 15 residues. Per the germline V gene, CDR1 is SGHAT and CDR2 is FQNNGV. The CDR3 is CASSNSGGSYNEQFF. The CDR3 nucleotides are TGTGCCAGCAGCAACTCAGGGGGCTCCTACAATGAGCAGTTCTTC.

This sequence joins TRBV2 and TRBJ1-4; perhaps TRBD1 as D (5 bases). This CDR3 is built from 15 residues. CDR1 SNHLY and CDR2 FYNNEI come from the germline V gene. The V and J ends lost 7 bases and 3 bases respectively, with 15 bases between them. The CDR3 nucleotides are TGTGCCAGCAACGATCAGGGACTACCTAATGAAAAACTGTTTTTT. Encoded protein: CASNDQGLPNEKLFF.

This chain links TRBV29-1 with TRBJ2-1; TRBD2 is a possible D gene (7 bases). This CDR3 spans 14 amino acids. The V gene lost 0 bases and the J gene lost 9 bases, with 15 bases spanning the gap. CDR1 and CDR2 (germline): SQVTM, ANQGSEA. The CDR3 DNA reads as TGCAGCGTTGAAGAAGGGGGGGTCGTCTTTGAGCAGTTCTTC. It specifies CSVEEGGVVFEQFF.

This clone showed up just once. The chain has TRBV3-1 (or the pseudogene TRBV3-2) and TRBJ1-1, with D uncertain. This CDR3 contains 14 residues. Germline V CDR1 and CDR2: LGHDT, YNNKEL (reference sequence). Trimming took off 3 bases at V and 3 bases at J, with 11 bases between the two ends. The CDR3 nucleotides read TGTGCCAGCAGCCAGGGCTTTGGCTACACTGAAGCTTTCTTT. Protein product: CASSQGFGYTEAFF.

This clone was observed once. V usage is TRBV6-5 and J usage is TRBJ2-1; 8 bases map to TRBD2. V shed 4 bases and J 3 bases; nucleotides not matched to a gene: 8. This CDR3 spans 16 amino acids. CDR1 and CDR2 (germline): MNHEY, SVGAGI. CDR3 in DNA: TGTGCCAGCAGTTTACCACCGGGACTAGGCTACAATGAGCAGTTCTTC. Residues: CASSLPPGLGYNEQFF.

The V call is TRBV5-5, the J call TRBJ1-4; maybe TRBD1 (5 bases). From germline, CDR1 is SGHKS and CDR2 YYEKEE (reference sequence). V was cut by 4 bases and J by 2 bases, with 15 bases left in between. The CDR3 has 16 amino acids. The CDR3 region is CASSTGPLGTNEKLFF. The CDR3 DNA reads TGTGCCAGCAGCACGGGACCTTTGGGCACTAATGAAAAACTGTTTTTT.

This chain joins TRBV3-1 (or the pseudogene TRBV3-2) and TRBJ2-4; 13 bases are a match to TRBD2. V trimming: 4 bases; J trimming: 0 bases; junction bases outside the gene matches: 6. Germline V gene data show CDR1 as LGHDT and CDR2 as YNNKEL (reference sequence). The CDR3 extends over 18 amino acids. CDR3 DNA: TGTGCCAGCAGCCCGGGGACTAGCGGGGTAGTAGCCAAAAACATTCAGTACTTC. Translating it yields CASSPGTSGVVAKNIQYF.

The gene calls are TRBV9 and TRBJ1-3; D call uncertain. The V gene's germline CDR1 is SGDLS and CDR2 YYNGEE. The CDR3 is 16 residues long. Trimming removed 3 bases from V and 0 bases from J, with 13 bases in between. CDR3 sequence reads: CASSDDPPSSGNTIYF. In DNA, the CDR3 is TGTGCCAGCAGCGACGACCCTCCCAGCTCTGGAAACACCATATATTTT.

This clone came up once. The junction and the germline gene differ at one end; a read error may be behind it. This chain uses TRBV7-2 with TRBJ2-2; 14 bases map to TRBD2. This CDR3 spans 17 amino acids. Per the germline V gene, CDR1 is SGHTA and CDR2 is FQGNSA. The CDR3 sequence: CVSAPGLAGDHTGELFF. CDR3 bases: TGTGTCAGCGCCCCGGGACTAGCGGGGGATCACACCGGGGAGCTGTTTTTT.

V usage is TRBV19 and J usage is TRBJ1-2; D gene ambiguous. The V gene's germline CDR1 is LNHDA and CDR2 SQIVND (reference sequence). V lost 5 bases and J 4 bases, leaving 11 bases between the germline ends. CDR3 length: 13 amino acids. CDR3 amino acids: CASSRPGFYGYTF. CDR3 nucleotides: TGTGCCAGTAGTCGTCCGGGGTTCTATGGCTACACCTTC.

The V call is TRBV5-6, the J call TRBJ2-4; 10 bases fit TRBD2. CDR1 is SGHDT and CDR2 is YYEEEE in the germline V gene. V shed 1 base, J shed 9 bases, and the junction held 13 bases outside the gene matches. The CDR3 runs to 17 residues. The CDR3 sequence is CASSLWIAGGLNSIQYF. The CDR3 DNA is TGTGCCAGCAGCTTGTGGATAGCGGGGGGTCTAAATAGCATTCAGTACTTC.

The chain combines TRBV7-2 with TRBJ2-5; D unclear. Trimming removed 2 bases at V and 5 bases at J, with 12 bases between. The CDR3 spans 14 residues. CDR1 is SGHTA and CDR2 is FQGNSA in the germline V gene. The CDR3 nucleotides are TGTGCCAGCAGCTTATTTGGTCCGACCGAGACCCAGTACTTC. It encodes CASSLFGPTETQYF.

The chain couples TRBV19 to TRBJ1-1; 11 bases agree with TRBD1. Germline V CDR1 and CDR2: LNHDA, SQIVND (reference sequence). The V gene end was trimmed by 7 bases and the J gene end by 6 bases; junction bases not matched to a gene: 10. The CDR3 loop spans 15 amino acids. CDR3: CASIPSPGQGAEAFF. The CDR3 DNA is TGTGCCAGTATTCCTTCGCCGGGACAGGGGGCTGAAGCTTTCTTT.

The rearrangement uses TRBV6-6 and TRBJ1-1, with D maybe TRBD1 (5 bases). Germline lookup yields CDR1 MNHNY and CDR2 SVGAGI (reference sequence). CDR3 size: 16 residues. V shed 6 bases and J shed 1 base, with 18 bases lying between them. This CDR3 reads CASSQSQGLTNTEAFF. In DNA, the CDR3 is TGTGCCAGCAGCCAGTCGCAGGGACTGACGAACACTGAAGCTTTCTTT.

The rearrangement joins TRBV7-2 to TRBJ2-4, with 7 bases lining up with TRBD2. This CDR3 region has 15 residues. Germline lookup yields CDR1 SGHTA and CDR2 FQGNSA. The V segment lost 3 bases and the J segment 0 bases; nucleotides outside the gene matches: 2. As DNA, the CDR3 is TGTGCCAGCAGCTTGGGGGGGGTAGCCAAAAACATTCAGTACTTC. Translated, it gives CASSLGGVAKNIQYF.

The rearrangement uses TRBV5-4 and TRBJ1-1; D gene uncertain. V lost 6 bases to trimming and J lost 2 bases, with 14 bases between them. This CDR3 comprises 14 residues. Germline CDR1 and CDR2: SGHNT and YYREEE (reference sequence). The CDR3 region is CASTRTDANTEAFF. The CDR3 DNA is TGTGCCAGCACCCGGACGGACGCTAACACTGAAGCTTTCTTT.

The chain employs TRBV5-1 and TRBJ2-1, with TRBD1 matching over 7 bases. Losses at the gene ends were 1 base for V and 12 bases for J; bases not matched to a gene: 7. The CDR3 is 13 residues long. Germline V gene sequence: CDR1 SGHRS, CDR2 YFSETQ. CDR3 protein: CASSLQDREAQFF. CDR3 bases: TGCGCCAGCAGCTTGCAAGACAGGGAAGCGCAGTTCTTC.

V gene TRBV9 combines with J gene TRBJ2-6, with 8 bases matching TRBD2. The length of the CDR3 is 18 residues. J lost 1 base, V lost 4 bases, and 10 bases had no gene match. In germline, CDR1 is SGDLS, CDR2 YYNGEE. This CDR3 reads CASSSAGTRGSGANVLTF. The CDR3 DNA reads as TGTGCCAGCAGCTCGGCCGGGACTAGGGGTTCTGGGGCCAACGTCCTGACTTTC.

V and J are TRBV29-1 and TRBJ1-1, with TRBD1 matching 9 bases. Per the germline V gene, CDR1 is SQVTM and CDR2 is ANQGSEA. V lost 6 bases and J lost 0; bases outside the gene matches: 2. The CDR3 consists of 13 residues. CDR3 coding DNA: TGCAGCGTCGGACAGGGGCTGAACACTGAAGCTTTCTTT. Its protein is CSVGQGLNTEAFF.

As to this clone: Other DNA sequences in this sample translate to the same CDR3. V gene TRBV27 combines with J gene TRBJ2-2; D is ambiguous. V lost 6 bases, J lost 3 bases, and 5 bases lay in between. The CDR3 length is 12 residues. Per germline, CDR1 MNHEY and CDR2 SMNVEV (reference sequence). DNA for the CDR3: TGTGCCAGCAGCCGTGACACCGGGGAGCTGTTTTTT. This translates into CASSRDTGELFF.

The rearrangement joins TRBV7-2 to TRBJ2-3; D possibly corresponds to TRBD2 (6 bases). The ends were cut back, 3 bases at V and 1 base at J, with 11 bases in the middle. Germline values: CDR1 SGHTA, CDR2 FQGNSA. The CDR3 sequence is 15 residues long. CDR3 residues: CASSFSGGGTDTQYF. CDR3 DNA: TGTGCCAGCAGCTTTTCCGGCGGGGGCACAGATACGCAGTATTTT.